This T cell receptor (beta chain) was sequenced in a study of cytomegalovirus exposure and HLA in healthy donors. Overall study findings and caveats: A later analysis found most CMV-associated TCR beta chains apparently HLA-restricted. Later analysis revealed greater clonal expansion in HLA-associated TCR beta chains than in equally common others. Most of the TCR beta V segments (in an earlier analysis) were productive either about 90% or about 30% of the time. From TCR beta sequences, most subjects' HLA-A and HLA-B alleles were reportedly predicted accurately.

13 Jbeta primers and 60 Vbeta primers were used for the PCR. The assay was immunoSEQ multiplex PCR, and TCRdb's table has in-frame clones only and misses some. The data show about 180,000 clones, 70% to 85% seen once. For this clone: Its antigen remains unidentified.

The sequenced material came from PBMCs. The sequence came from a man aged 18 to 30 in good health and CMV-seronegative.

The CDR3 reads CATPLGQGAHTEAFF. Here the CDR3 DNA reads TGTGCCACCCCTCTCGGGCAGGGGGCTCACACTGAAGCTTTCTTT. The chain has TRBV2 and TRBJ1-1; 8 bases agree with TRBD1. This CDR3 is built from 15 residues. CDR1 and CDR2 from the germline V gene are SNHLY and FYNNEI. V was clipped by 10 bases and J by 3 bases; unmatched bases: 13.